Listed here are 26 T cell receptor beta chains from one sample, sequenced in a study of blood T cell repertoires in COVID-19. Sequencing was performed with immunoSEQ multiplex PCR; in TCRdb, only in-frame clones are kept and a portion is missing. This table holds a few hundred thousand clones, approximately 88% found once. The specimen was peripheral blood. The receptors were gathered from a man aged 18-30 years with active or convalescent COVID-19.

This chain uses TRBV4-3 with TRBJ1-2, with 8 nucleotides matching TRBD1. V dropped 0 bases and J dropped 9; count of bases not matched to a gene: 9. The CDR3 spans 15 residues. CDR1 LGHNA and CDR2 YSLEER come from the germline V gene. The CDR3 DNA sequence: TGCGCCAGCAGCCAAGATGCGCGACAGGGGCGCAGCTACACCTTC. Encoded protein: CASSQDARQGRSYTF.

The genes are TRBV4-1 and TRBJ2-7, with D unresolved. CDR1 is MGHRA, CDR2 YSYEKL, per germline. The V and J ends lost 3 bases and 3 bases respectively, with 9 bases between them. The CDR3 is 13 residues long. The CDR3 reads CASSHGPIYEQYF. The CDR3 bases are TGCGCCAGCAGCCACGGTCCAATCTACGAGCAGTACTTC.

V is TRBV19 and J is TRBJ2-1; D is uncertain. This CDR3 has 10 amino acids. V gave up 8 bases and J gave up 8 bases, with 7 bases separating them. In germline, CDR1 is LNHDA, CDR2 SQIVND (reference sequence). This CDR3 is CASGPDEQFF. Written as DNA, the CDR3 is TGTGCCAGTGGGCCGGATGAGCAGTTCTTC.

This chain links TRBV7-3 with TRBJ2-3, with D uncertain. The germline gives CDR1 SGHTA, CDR2 FQGTGA. Trimming left V 5 bases short and J 11 bases short, with 20 bases between. The length of the CDR3 is 14 residues. The CDR3 is CASSPGQVPYLQYF. Here the CDR3 DNA reads TGTGCCAGCAGCCCAGGTCAAGTTCCTTACCTGCAGTATTTT.

This clone has only a few counts. V gene TRBV27 combines with J gene TRBJ1-2; a possible D gene is TRBD1 (5 bases). CDR3 length: 14 residues. Germline-derived CDR1 and CDR2 are MNHEY and SMNVEV (reference sequence). Trimming shortened V by 5 bases and J by 4 bases, and 14 bases separated the two germline ends. CDR3: CASSPDWQGYGYTF. The CDR3 nucleotides read TGTGCCAGCAGTCCCGACTGGCAGGGCTATGGCTACACCTTC.

This clone was seen once. This rearrangement joins TRBV29-1 to TRBJ1-4; D unclear. V lost 5 bases, J lost 7 bases, and 5 bases lay in between. The CDR3 covers 10 residues. The germline gives CDR1 SQVTM, CDR2 ANQGSEA. Here the CDR3 reads CSVLREKLFF. The CDR3 coding sequence is TGCAGCGTTCTCCGTGAAAAACTGTTTTTT.

The gene calls are TRBV11-2 and TRBJ2-7; a possible D gene is TRBD1 (6 bases). Trimming took 5 bases from V and 6 from J, leaving 14 bases between them. From germline, CDR1 is SGHAT and CDR2 FQNNGV. This CDR3 is built from 13 residues. CDR3: CASSPHYRVEQYF. The DNA for the CDR3 is TGTGCCAGCAGCCCCCACTACAGGGTCGAGCAGTACTTC.

V is TRBV4-2 and J is TRBJ2-3; D is perhaps TRBD2 (7 bases). Trimming took off 0 bases at V and 4 bases at J, with 14 bases between the two ends. Looked up from germline, CDR1 is LGHNA and CDR2 is YNFKEQ. The CDR3 is 16 residues long. DNA for the CDR3: TGTGCCAGCAGCCAAGATAGGAGGGGGGGCCCAGATACGCAGTATTTT. Encoded protein: CASSQDRRGGPDTQYF.

This chain connects TRBV10-1 to TRBJ1-1; 8 bases map to TRBD1. Germline V gene sequence: CDR1 WNHNN, CDR2 SYGVQD (reference sequence). The CDR3 is 16 residues long. With 6 bases clipped from V and 4 bases from J, the junction kept 13 bases outside the gene matches. CDR3 nucleotides: TGCGCCAGCAGGGTGGACAGGGCCTGGCGGGCCACTGAAGCTTTCTTT. Protein sequence: CASRVDRAWRATEAFF.

This clone was recorded at least ten times. V and J are TRBV25-1 and TRBJ2-1, with 7 bases matching TRBD2. The CDR3 has 16 amino acids. The germline gives CDR1 MGHDK, CDR2 SYGVNS. V lost 7 bases to trimming and J lost 2 bases; unmatched junction nucleotides: 11. The CDR3 nucleotides read TGTGCCAGCAATCCTTCCGATCGGGGGGCCTACAATGAGCAGTTCTTC. Protein sequence: CASNPSDRGAYNEQFF. Supplemented by reference TRBV25-1 and TRBJ2-1, the full variable domain reads EADIYQTPRYLVIGTGKKITLECSQTMGHDKMYWYQQDPGMELHLIHYSYGVNSTEKGDLSSESTVSRIRTEHFPLTLESARPSHTSQYLCASNPSDRGAYNEQFFGPGTRLTVL.

In this sample, this clone turned up once. The rearrangement uses TRBV4-1 and TRBJ2-5; D might be TRBD2 (5 bases). Trimming shortened V by 5 bases and J by 0 bases, and 10 bases separated the two germline ends. Germline CDR1 reads MGHRA; CDR2 reads YSYEKL. The CDR3 totals 14 residues. CDR3: CASSVGLNQETQYF. For the CDR3, the DNA is TGCGCCAGCAGCGTTGGACTGAACCAAGAGACCCAGTACTTC.

V gene TRBV29-1 combines with J gene TRBJ1-4, with D perhaps TRBD1 (5 bases). V shed 3 bases and J shed 7 bases, with 15 bases lying between them. The CDR3 has 14 residues. Per germline, CDR1 SQVTM and CDR2 ANQGSEA. The CDR3 DNA sequence: TGCAGCGTTGATGAGACAGATACATGTGAAAAACTGTTTTTT. It yields the protein CSVDETDTCEKLFF. Complete variable domain (other parts from reference TRBV29-1 and TRBJ1-4): SAVISQKPSRDICQRGTSLTIQCQVDSQVTMMFWYRQQPGQSLTLIATANQGSEATYESGFVIDKFPISRPNLTFSTLTVSNMSPEDSSIYLCSVDETDTCEKLFFGSGTQLSVL.

V is TRBV2 and J is TRBJ1-2; 10 nucleotides align to TRBD1. The V gene's germline CDR1 is SNHLY and CDR2 FYNNEI. The CDR3 length is 13 residues. Trimming took 6 bases from V and 7 from J; bases not matched to a gene: 5. CDR3 loop: CASRGTGVAGYTF. CDR3 DNA: TGTGCCAGCAGGGGGACAGGGGTTGCTGGCTACACCTTC.

The J gene is TRBJ1-4, the V gene TRBV27, with 7 bases that match TRBD1. V trimming: 7 bases; J trimming: 8 bases; junction bases outside the gene matches: 10. The CDR3 covers 14 residues. Germline V gene data show CDR1 as MNHEY and CDR2 as SMNVEV (reference sequence). CDR3 sequence (DNA): TGTGCCAGCACTCGACAGGGCCTGGGGGAAAAACTGTTTTTT. Translating it yields CASTRQGLGEKLFF.

J is TRBJ2-1 and V is TRBV12-3 or TRBV12-4; 11 bases map to TRBD2. The CDR3 spans 13 residues. V shed 7 bases and J 9 bases; nucleotides not matched to a gene: 5. The CDR3 loop is CASNIAGGAEQFF. The CDR3 DNA reads as TGTGCCAGCAATATAGCGGGGGGGGCTGAGCAGTTCTTC.

This chain links TRBV9 with TRBJ2-5; D may be TRBD1 (5 bases). The CDR3 is 14 amino acids. CDR1 and CDR2 (germline): SGDLS, YYNGEE. Trimming cost V 0 bases and J 4 bases, with 10 bases left between them. CDR3 bases: TGTGCCAGCAGCGTAGCCAGGGTGCGAGAGACCCAGTACTTC. This codes for CASSVARVRETQYF.

The chain combines TRBV5-5 with TRBJ2-7, with D unresolved. In germline, CDR1 is SGHKS, CDR2 YYEKEE (reference sequence). V was cut by 1 base and J by 6 bases, with 8 bases left in between. The CDR3 loop spans 12 amino acids. CDR3 nucleotide sequence: TGTGCCAGCAGCTTGCTGGCTTTCGAGCAGTACTTC. Protein: CASSLLAFEQYF. The full variable domain, its missing parts supplied by reference TRBV5-5 and TRBJ2-7, is DAGVTQSPTHLIKTRGQQVTLRCSPISGHKSVSWYQQVLGQGPQFIFQYYEKEERGRGNFPDRFSARQFPNYSSELNVNALLLGDSALYLCASSLLAFEQYFGPGTRLTVT.

This rearrangement joins TRBV5-1 to TRBJ2-2; D is perhaps TRBD1 (5 bases). Trimming took off 3 bases at V and 1 base at J, with 13 bases between the two ends. The germline V gene encodes CDR1 SGHRS and CDR2 YFSETQ. CDR3 size: 16 residues. CDR3: CASSSTPGRNTGELFF. The CDR3 DNA reads TGCGCCAGCAGCTCAACCCCAGGGCGGAACACCGGGGAGCTGTTTTTT.

The V call is TRBV9, the J call TRBJ1-6, with D maybe TRBD1 (6 bases). V was pared by 4 bases and J by 8 bases, with 13 bases between. The CDR3 runs to 14 residues. Germline V CDR1 and CDR2: SGDLS, YYNGEE. The CDR3 sequence is CASSTAGVDSPLHF. CDR3 coding DNA: TGTGCCAGCAGCACAGCAGGGGTGGATTCACCCCTCCACTTT.

The chain links TRBV5-5 to TRBJ2-2; tentative D call: TRBD2 (7 bases). CDR1 is SGHKS and CDR2 is YYEKEE in the germline V gene (reference sequence). The CDR3 covers 15 residues. Trimming shortened V by 4 bases and J by 5 bases, and 15 bases separated the two germline ends. Here the CDR3 DNA reads TGTGCCAGCAGCCCAGAGGGGGGGGTTACCGGGGAGCTGTTTTTT. Its translation: CASSPEGGVTGELFF.

This chain links TRBV7-9 with TRBJ2-3; 7 bases agree with TRBD1. Germline CDR1 and CDR2: SEHNR and FQNEAQ (reference sequence). The CDR3 runs to 13 residues. Losses at the gene ends were 9 bases for V and 2 bases for J; bases not matched to a gene: 5. In DNA form, the CDR3 reads TGTGCCAGTAACAGGGGATCCACAGATACGCAGTATTTT. Its protein product is CASNRGSTDTQYF.

V is TRBV19 and J is TRBJ1-6; TRBD1 matches at 8 bases. The ends lost 3 bases at V and 7 bases at J; junction bases unmatched: 5. Germline V lookup: CDR1 LNHDA, CDR2 SQIVND (reference sequence). The CDR3 is 15 residues long. CDR3 coding DNA: TGTGCCAGTAGTATGCCGGGACAGGAAAATTCACCCCTCCACTTT. The encoded protein is CASSMPGQENSPLHF.

The V gene is TRBV29-1, the J gene TRBJ2-1, with D possibly TRBD1 on 6 matching bases. Germline assignment: CDR1 SQVTM and CDR2 ANQGSEA. The CDR3 spans 14 residues. Trimming took off 4 bases at V and 8 bases at J, with 18 bases between the two ends. CDR3 protein: CSVGAGAFMDEQFF. DNA of the CDR3: TGCAGCGTTGGGGCAGGGGCCTTTATGGATGAGCAGTTCTTC.

This clone has a handful of counts. The chain uses TRBV18 and TRBJ2-5, with D unclear. This CDR3 region has 13 residues. Germline values: CDR1 KGHSH, CDR2 LQKENI. Trimming removed 3 bases from V and 2 bases from J, with 7 bases in between. DNA of the CDR3: TGTGCCAGCTCACCTGGCAGGCAAGAGACCCAGTACTTC. Protein sequence: CASSPGRQETQYF.

The V and J genes are TRBV6-5 and TRBJ1-1; a possible D gene is TRBD1 (5 bases). The germline CDR1 and CDR2 sequences are MNHEY and SVGAGI. There are 13 residues in the CDR3. V dropped 0 bases and J dropped 6 bases, with 8 bases sitting between them. CDR3 coding DNA: TGTGCCAGCAGTTACTCCCTGGGGCCTGAAGCTTTCTTT. It translates to CASSYSLGPEAFF.

This rearrangement joins TRBV12-2 to TRBJ2-3; TRBD1, as called in the table, went unchecked against the DNA. TRBV12-2 is a documented pseudogene. This CDR3 is 16 amino acids long. The CDR3 loop is CASRFQKDRAADTQYF. The CDR3 DNA sequence: TGTGCAAGTCGCTTTCAAAAGGACAGGGCCGCAGATACGCAGTATTTT.